This record concerns one T cell receptor (beta chain) sequence. These data belong to a study of blood T cells in healthy people across ages. The use of a sample-barcoded 5' primer and a J-beta primer mix characterized a second PCR of about 6 to 12 cycles. TCRdb re-analysed the 5' RACE reads in MiXCR, keeping a single row per CDR3 protein. The sample records 650,000 to 1,000,000 distinct CDR3 sequences, 30% to 45% being singletons. Germline trimming cut 5 bases from V and 6 bases from J; bases unmatched to any gene: 10. The CDR3 has 15 amino acids. The germline V gene has CDR1 DFQATT and CDR2 SNEGSKA (reference sequence).

This chain uses TRBV20-1 with TRBJ1-6; TRBD1 matches 7 bases. The sample consisted of blood. The receptor comes from a young man in good health. The CDR3 DNA sequence: TGCAGTGCTTATACGACAGGGTCTTCTAATTCACCCCTCCACTTT. Translation: CSAYTTGSSNSPLHF.